This T cell receptor beta chain was sequenced for a study of cytomegalovirus exposure and HLA in healthy donors. Primers: 60 Vbeta forward and 13 Jbeta reverse. Only in-frame clones appear in the TCRdb table, and some are missing; sequencing was by immunoSEQ multiplex PCR. The sample shows some 76,000 clones, and under 6.5% sits with its ten largest clones. The CDR3 is 15 amino acids. The V gene end was trimmed by 5 bases and the J gene end by 3 bases; junction bases not matched to a gene: 9. Per the germline V gene, CDR1 is MNHEY and CDR2 is SMNVEV (reference sequence). The material sequenced was PBMCs. The chain joins TRBV27 to TRBJ2-7, with 8 positions matching TRBD1. The clonotype originates from a man aged 35-49 years in good health and CMV-seronegative. The CDR3 coding sequence is TGTGCCAGCAGTATGACCGGGACAGGAGACTACGAGCAGTACTTC. Protein product: CASSMTGTGDYEQYF.